The 21 T cell receptor beta chains given below trace back to one sample, sequenced in a study of post-analysis software for immune sequencing data. Whole-study results and caveats: Patients carried a few TRBV segments more frequently than controls did, and TRBV5-6, TRBV5-1 and TRBV20-1 were among them.

No antigens are known for them. Presence of unique molecular identifiers characterized the TCR beta cDNA libraries. One entry per CDR3 protein results from TCRdb running MiXCR on the PCR reads. Found here are approximately 660,000 distinct CDR3 sequences, 55% to 60% of them singletons; the top ten hold 11%. Sequenced input: blood. The receptors shown here come from a girl aged 2-9 years with multiple sclerosis.

The gene calls are TRBV6-1 and TRBJ1-1; D perhaps matches TRBD1 (6 bases). The V end was cut by 4 bases, the J end by 0 bases, with 15 bases between. CDR1 and CDR2 (germline): MNHNS, SASEGT. This CDR3 is built from 16 residues. CDR3 in DNA: TGTGCCAGCAGTGTTTTTGGGGGGGCGATGAACACTGAAGCTTTCTTT. Translating gives CASSVFGGAMNTEAFF.

The chain recombines TRBV7-6 with TRBJ2-1; maybe TRBD1 (6 bases). Germline CDR1 reads SGHVS; CDR2 reads FNYEAQ. CDR3 length: 17 residues. Deletions cut 0 bases from V and 1 base from J, with 13 bases between. CDR3 DNA: TGTGCCAGCAGCTTAGCTCCACAGGGCCGGTCCTACAATGAGCAGTTCTTC. Translation: CASSLAPQGRSYNEQFF.

This chain joins TRBV30 and TRBJ2-4; D tentatively fits TRBD1 or TRBD2 (5 bases each). The germline V gene encodes CDR1 GTSNPN and CDR2 SVGIG (reference sequence). The CDR3 spans 16 residues. The germline V and J ends were trimmed by 5 bases and 1 base, with 18 bases remaining between them. The CDR3 DNA follows: TGTGCCTGGGGAGATCTACGGGGCTTGGCCAAAAACATTCAGTACTTC. Its translation: CAWGDLRGLAKNIQYF.

The chain combines TRBV10-1 with TRBJ1-4; 8 bases are a match to TRBD1. CDR1 is WNHNN and CDR2 is SYGVQD in the germline V gene (reference sequence). With 10 bases clipped from V and 6 bases from J, the junction kept 7 bases outside the gene matches. The CDR3 is made up of 13 amino acids. The CDR3 DNA sequence: TGCGCCACTGACAGGGGTGAACATGAAAAACTGTTTTTT. Protein: CATDRGEHEKLFF.

The rearrangement links TRBV20-1 to TRBJ2-3, with TRBD1 identical over 8 bases. The CDR3 is 16 amino acids. The V segment lost 2 bases and the J segment 4 bases; nucleotides outside the gene matches: 11. Germline CDR1 DFQATT, CDR2 SNEGSKA (reference sequence). The CDR3 DNA reads as TGCAGTGCTAGACCGCCCGGACAGGGAGTTTCAGATACGCAGTATTTT. Residues: CSARPPGQGVSDTQYF.

The J gene is TRBJ2-2, the V gene TRBV12-3 or TRBV12-4, with unresolved D. The CDR3 is 15 amino acids. Trimming stripped 3 bases from V and 0 bases from J, with 8 bases between. CDR3 DNA sequence: TGTGCCAGCAGTTTGGAGATCGCGAACACCGGGGAGCTGTTTTTT. Translated: CASSLEIANTGELFF.

The chain carries TRBV20-1 and TRBJ1-2; TRBD1 is a possible D gene (6 bases). V was clipped by 6 bases and J by 2 bases, with 10 bases between them. The CDR3 sequence is 12 residues long. Germline V lookup: CDR1 DFQATT, CDR2 SNEGSKA (reference sequence). CDR3 DNA: TGCAGTGCGAGGGGGAGAAACTATGGCTACACCTTC. This gives the protein CSARGRNYGYTF.

A few counts support this clonotype. The chain couples TRBV3-1 to TRBJ2-1, with D possibly matching TRBD2 (5 bases). In germline, CDR1 is LGHDT, CDR2 YNNKEL (reference sequence). V shed 0 bases and J shed 6 bases, with 24 bases lying between them. The CDR3 extends over 19 amino acids. For the CDR3, the DNA is TGTGCCAGCAGCCAAGAGTTCGAGCGGCAGAGGAGGCCTCGCAATGAGCAGTTCTTC. This translates into CASSQEFERQRRPRNEQFF.

The V and J genes are TRBV18 and TRBJ2-3, with D tentatively TRBD2 (6 bases). V lost 3 bases to trimming and J lost 6 bases, with 10 bases between them. This CDR3 has 13 amino acids. Germline loops: CDR1 KGHSH, CDR2 LQKENI. As DNA, the CDR3 is TGTGCCAGCTCACCTTCGGCGGGGGATACGCAGTATTTT. Translated, it gives CASSPSAGDTQYF.

V is TRBV7-2 and J is TRBJ2-3; TRBD1 agrees at 9 bases. Germline-derived CDR1 and CDR2 are SGHTA and FQGNSA. The V segment lost 11 bases and the J segment 3 bases; nucleotides outside the gene matches: 6. The CDR3 contains 13 residues. This CDR3 reads CAGRTGATDTQYF. The CDR3 coding sequence is TGTGCCGGAAGGACAGGGGCGACAGATACGCAGTATTTT.

The chain employs TRBV29-1 and TRBJ2-7, with TRBD2 matching 8 bases. This CDR3 is built from 16 residues. Germline CDR1 reads SQVTM; CDR2 reads ANQGSEA. Trimming cost V 1 base and J 5 bases; bases outside gene matches: 13. CDR3 residues: CSVEAPGREERNEQYF. DNA for the CDR3: TGCAGCGTTGAAGCTCCGGGGCGGGAGGAGCGTAACGAGCAGTACTTC.

The V gene is TRBV12-3 or TRBV12-4, the J gene TRBJ2-7; 7 bases align to TRBD1. The J segment lost 4 bases and the V segment lost 5 bases, leaving 11 bases of the junction unmatched. The CDR3 totals 15 residues. CDR3 in DNA: TGTGCCAGCAGTCCCCACAGGGGCCCCCTTTACGAGCAGTACTTC. Translated, it gives CASSPHRGPLYEQYF.

The rearrangement links TRBV20-1 to TRBJ2-7; 9 nucleotides match TRBD1. Germline-derived CDR1 and CDR2 are DFQATT and SNEGSKA (reference sequence). The CDR3 is 17 residues long. With 3 bases clipped from V and 4 bases from J, the junction kept 16 bases outside the gene matches. This CDR3 is CSARGGTGSPRRYEQYF. The DNA of the CDR3 is TGCAGTGCTAGGGGGGGGACAGGGTCCCCACGACGGTACGAGCAGTACTTC.

This clonotype has more than one count but fewer than ten. The V call is TRBV20-1, the J call TRBJ1-2; TRBD1 agrees at 8 bases. With V trimmed by 0 bases and J by 6 bases, 6 bases remained unmatched. This CDR3 contains 14 residues. Per germline, CDR1 DFQATT and CDR2 SNEGSKA (reference sequence). CDR3 amino acids: CSARDQGQGDGYTF. CDR3 DNA: TGCAGTGCTAGAGATCAAGGACAGGGAGATGGCTACACCTTC.

The chain recombines TRBV7-2 with TRBJ2-1; possibly TRBD2 for D (5 bases). This CDR3 has 13 residues. V gave up 6 bases and J gave up 6 bases, with 12 bases separating them. Germline CDR1 is SGHTA and CDR2 is FQGNSA. CDR3 nucleotide sequence: TGTGCCAGCAGTTCGCAGGAGGTCAATGAGCAGTTCTTC. The encoded protein is CASSSQEVNEQFF.

V is TRBV29-1 and J is TRBJ2-4, with 8 nucleotides matching TRBD1. The V gene's germline CDR1 is SQVTM and CDR2 ANQGSEA. With V trimmed by 4 bases and J by 6 bases, 11 bases remained unmatched. The CDR3 runs 15 residues. The CDR3 region has the DNA TGCAGCGTTGGTGACAGGGGTGGAGTGGGAAACATTCAGTACTTC. Its translation is CSVGDRGGVGNIQYF. The full variable domain, with the rest looked up from reference TRBV29-1 and TRBJ2-4, is SAVISQKPSRDICQRGTSLTIQCQVDSQVTMMFWYRQQPGQSLTLIATANQGSEATYESGFVIDKFPISRPNLTFSTLTVSNMSPEDSSIYLCSVGDRGGVGNIQYFGAGTRLSVL.

The count of this clonotype is one. The rearrangement links TRBV20-1 to TRBJ2-3, with TRBD1 as a possible D gene (5 bases). The CDR3 is 13 residues long. The V end was cut by 5 bases, the J end by 3 bases, with 12 bases between. The V gene's germline CDR1 is DFQATT and CDR2 SNEGSKA (reference sequence). CDR3: CSAAREVTDTQYF. In DNA, the CDR3 is TGCAGTGCTGCCAGGGAAGTTACAGATACGCAGTATTTT.

The V call is TRBV7-9, the J call TRBJ2-3; unclear D gene. Trimming pared 4 bases from V and 4 bases from J, leaving 15 bases between. Germline V gives CDR1 SEHNR, CDR2 FQNEAQ (reference sequence). This CDR3 region has 15 residues. This CDR3 reads CASSSTHASADTQYF. The DNA for the CDR3 is TGTGCCAGCAGCTCTACCCACGCTTCCGCAGATACGCAGTATTTT.

The sample holds a few counts of this clonotype. The rearrangement uses TRBV29-1 and TRBJ2-1; D remains unclear. Deletions cut 4 bases from V and 0 bases from J, with 10 bases between. The germline V gene encodes CDR1 SQVTM and CDR2 ANQGSEA. The CDR3 is 14 amino acids. DNA for the CDR3: TGCAGCGTTGTATGGGTGAGCTCCTACAATGAGCAGTTCTTC. Protein product: CSVVWVSSYNEQFF.

This clonotype has more than one count but fewer than ten. This rearrangement joins TRBV5-6 to TRBJ1-2; a possible D gene is TRBD1 (6 bases). The germline V and J ends were trimmed by 4 bases and 7 bases, with 17 bases remaining between them. CDR1 SGHDT and CDR2 YYEEEE come from the germline V gene. This CDR3 has 14 residues. The CDR3 protein is CASSTGFLVRGYTF. The DNA for the CDR3 is TGTGCCAGCAGCACAGGGTTTCTAGTACGTGGCTACACCTTC.

V gene TRBV6-5 combines with J gene TRBJ2-5; 9 bases are shared with TRBD1. The CDR3 loop spans 19 amino acids. Germline trimming cut 0 bases from V and 6 bases from J; bases unmatched to any gene: 17. Germline lookup yields CDR1 MNHEY and CDR2 SVGAGI. CDR3: CASSYSAGNTGGEGKTQYF. In DNA, the CDR3 is TGTGCCAGCAGTTACTCTGCCGGTAATACAGGGGGCGAGGGGAAGACCCAGTACTTC.